This T cell receptor (beta chain) was captured in a study of shared clonotypes between healthy human individuals. V shed 3 bases and J shed 5 bases, with 15 bases lying between them. Germline V gene sequence: CDR1 SGDLS, CDR2 YYNGEE. The CDR3 loop spans 15 amino acids. Original methodology: ImmunoSEQ gave junction-only sequences without quality scores, so filtering differed. This table comes from immunoSEQ multiplex PCR, and its TCRdb copy is limited to in-frame clones, with some not included. The V and J calls and clone size are taken from that table; D and trimming were inferred from the DNA. The data contain about 1.1 million clones, 77% of them singletons.

The receptor's source is a man younger than 35 in good health. Some clones in this sample may be carry-over from other donors' samples. The chain couples TRBV9 to TRBJ1-5, with D maybe TRBD1 (6 bases). Sequencing was carried out using memory CD4+ T cells from PBMCs. Regarding subset: CD45RA-negative fraction. The CDR3 reads CASSALGQRDQPQHF. Here the CDR3 DNA reads TGTGCCAGCAGCGCCCTAGGACAGAGGGATCAGCCCCAGCATTTT.